These 3 T cell receptor beta chains were sequenced from one sample in a study of Graves' ophthalmopathy and Graves' hyperthyroidism. RNA transcripts were the template, and TCR beta CDR3 regions were amplified from them. RT-PCR was first run with HTBI primers, then multiplex PCR in a second round. MiXCR, applied by TCRdb to the multiplex PCR reads, yields one record per CDR3 protein. Here the sample spans 450,000 to 600,000 distinct CDR3 sequences, under 45% being singletons. The material sequenced was peripheral blood or thyroid tissue (not recorded which). The receptor source for this set is an adult man with Graves' hyperthyroidism.

This clonotype was found a few times. The chain has TRBV12-3 or TRBV12-4 and TRBJ2-7; a weak D match, TRBD1 (6 bases). This CDR3 region has 14 residues. V lost 3 bases and J 3 bases, leaving 12 bases between the germline ends. CDR3 in DNA: TGTGCCAGCAGTTTTATCGGACAGATCTACGAGCAGTACTTC. Residues: CASSFIGQIYEQYF.

The V gene is TRBV5-1, the J gene TRBJ2-7; no clear D gene. Germline CDR1 is SGHRS and CDR2 is YFSETQ. This CDR3 is 12 amino acids long. V shed 5 bases and J shed 4 bases, with 10 bases lying between them. The CDR3, as DNA: TGCGCCAGCAGATTGAACAGTTACGAGCAGTACTTC. This sequence encodes CASRLNSYEQYF.

In its sample, this clonotype was seen many times. The chain uses TRBV2 and TRBJ2-7, with D hard to call. Germline V lookup: CDR1 SNHLY, CDR2 FYNNEI. The CDR3 loop spans 13 amino acids. V lost 8 bases and J 4 bases, leaving 15 bases between the germline ends. CDR3 protein: CASSTGLTYEQYF. CDR3 in DNA: TGTGCCAGCTCCACGGGTCTCACATACGAGCAGTACTTC.